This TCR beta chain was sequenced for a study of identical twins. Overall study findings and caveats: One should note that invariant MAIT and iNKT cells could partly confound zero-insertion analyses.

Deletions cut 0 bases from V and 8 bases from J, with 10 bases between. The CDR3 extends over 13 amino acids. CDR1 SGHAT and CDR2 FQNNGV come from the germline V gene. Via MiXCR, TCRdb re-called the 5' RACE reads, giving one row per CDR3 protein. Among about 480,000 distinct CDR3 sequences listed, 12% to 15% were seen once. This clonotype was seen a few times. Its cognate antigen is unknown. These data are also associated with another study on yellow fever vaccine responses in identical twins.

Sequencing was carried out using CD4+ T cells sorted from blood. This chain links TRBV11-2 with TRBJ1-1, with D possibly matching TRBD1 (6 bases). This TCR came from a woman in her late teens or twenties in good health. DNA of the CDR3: TGTGCCAGCAGCTTAGAGGGGGGCGGCGAAGCTTTCTTT. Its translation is CASSLEGGGEAFF. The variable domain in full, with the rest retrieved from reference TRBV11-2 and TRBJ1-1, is EAGVAQSPRYKIIEKRQSVAFWCNPISGHATLYWYQQILGQGPKLLIQFQNNGVVDDSQLPKDRFSAERLKGVDSTLKIQPAKLEDSAVYLCASSLEGGGEAFFGQGTRLTVV.